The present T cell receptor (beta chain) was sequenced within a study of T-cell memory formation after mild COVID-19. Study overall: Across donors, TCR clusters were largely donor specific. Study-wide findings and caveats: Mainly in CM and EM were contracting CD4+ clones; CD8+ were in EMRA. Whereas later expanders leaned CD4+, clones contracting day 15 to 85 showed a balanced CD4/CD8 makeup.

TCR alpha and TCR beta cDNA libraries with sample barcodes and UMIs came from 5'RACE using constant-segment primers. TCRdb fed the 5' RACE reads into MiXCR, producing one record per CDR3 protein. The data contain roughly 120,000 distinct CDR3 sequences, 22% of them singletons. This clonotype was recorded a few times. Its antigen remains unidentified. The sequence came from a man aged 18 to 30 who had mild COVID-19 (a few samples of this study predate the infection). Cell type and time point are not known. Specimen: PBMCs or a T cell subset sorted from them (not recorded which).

CDR3 protein: CASSLEIYRLEAFF. DNA for the CDR3: TGTGCCAGCAGCTTAGAAATTTACAGACTTGAAGCTTTCTTT. This rearrangement joins TRBV7-9 to TRBJ1-1; D is unclear. Germline CDR1 SEHNR, CDR2 FQNEAQ (reference sequence). This CDR3 has 14 amino acids. V was shortened by 1 base and J by 7 bases, with 13 bases between the two germline ends.